This T cell receptor beta chain was sequenced during a study of T cells after yellow fever vaccination. The V end was cut by 7 bases, the J end by 5 bases, with 23 bases between. Germline assignment: CDR1 DFQATT and CDR2 SNEGSKA (reference sequence). The CDR3 sequence is 15 residues long. TCRdb reprocessed the 5' RACE reads with MiXCR, giving one entry per CDR3 protein. This table has over 200,000 distinct CDR3 sequences, less than 7.5% appearing once. This chain links TRBV20-1 with TRBJ2-5, with D perhaps matching TRBD2 (5 bases). This clonotype originated in a man younger than 40 who received the YFV17D yellow fever vaccine. Specimen: CD4+ T cells sorted from PBMCs, collected on the day of the yellow fever booster vaccination. The CDR3 DNA sequence: TGCAGTGTTGGGGTGTCTAGCTTGATTTGGGAGACCCAGTACTTC. Translating gives CSVGVSSLIWETQYF.